The T cell receptor (beta chain) under discussion was sequenced for a study of T cells in Graves' hyperthyroidism and ophthalmopathy. V shed 4 bases and J shed 1 base, with 17 bases lying between them. CDR3 length equals 17 residues. This clonotype was picked up many times. Authors of the study amplified TCR beta CDR3 regions from RNA transcripts. The HTBI primer set served for first-round RT-PCR of the TCR CDR3. TCRdb re-called the multiplex PCR reads through MiXCR, storing one row per CDR3 protein. The sample shows about 600,000 distinct CDR3 sequences, approximately 14% of them seen only once. J is TRBJ2-1 and V is TRBV12-3 or TRBV12-4; possibly TRBD1 for D (6 bases). The sample consisted of blood. The clonotype was recovered from a woman aged 45-65 years with Graves' ophthalmopathy. The CDR3 nucleotides read TGTGCCAGCAGTTCCCGAACGGCAGGGGTATCCTACAATGAGCAGTTCTTC. Protein product: CASSSRTAGVSYNEQFF.